A selection of T cell receptor beta chains follows, all from one sample in a study of T-cell memory formation after mild COVID-19. In TCRdb, the 5' RACE reads were re-called with MiXCR into one record per CDR3 protein. The repertoire holds a few hundred thousand distinct CDR3 sequences, around 25% seen once, with approximately 12% in the top ten. Sequenced input: PBMCs or a T cell subset sorted from them (not recorded which). These receptor sequences come from an adult woman who had mild COVID-19 (a few samples of this study predate the infection). Cell type and time point are not known. Each CDR3 is given with its conserved first and last residue. Each record gives: clone size, V gene, D gene, J gene, CDR3 DNA, CDR3 protein. The D gene is left open where the match is weak. The listing skips clone size in some rows; elsewhere it reads once, few, many or a size class.

-	TRBV4-2	TRBD1	TRBJ2-7	TGTGCCAGCAGCCAAGATCGACAGGGGGCACGCGAGCAGTACTTC	CASSQDRQGAREQYF
few	TRBV5-6	TRBD1	TRBJ1-2	TGTGCCAGCAGCACCACGGGACAGGGCTATGGCTACACCTTC	CASSTTGQGYGYTF
-	TRBV12-3/TRBV12-4	-	TRBJ1-2	TGTGCCAGCAGTTTGGGCGCTATCTATGGCTACACCTTC	CASSLGAIYGYTF
-	TRBV5-4	TRBD2	TRBJ2-2	TGTGCCAGCAGCTTGGGACCTCGGGAGGGAGGCGGGGAGCTGTTTTTT	CASSLGPREGGGELFF
-	TRBV20-1	TRBD2	TRBJ2-2	TGCAGTGCTAGAGGGACGCGAGCGGGGGGCGCCGGGGAGCTGTTTTTT	CSARGTRAGGAGELFF
-	TRBV7-9	-	TRBJ2-2	TGTGCCAGCAGCTTACCCTATTCGAACACCGGGGAGCTGTTTTTT	CASSLPYSNTGELFF
-	TRBV6-5	TRBD2	TRBJ2-1	TGTGCCAGCAGTTCATTAGGGGCGGGAGGGTACAATGAGCAGTTCTTC	CASSSLGAGGYNEQFF
-	TRBV25-1	-	TRBJ2-5	TGTGCCAGCAGTGGCTTACGGACGGAGCAAGAGACCCAGTACTTC	CASSGLRTEQETQYF
few	TRBV6-5	-	TRBJ1-2	TGTGCCAGCAGTTACGGGATGGGAAACTATGGCTACACCTTC	CASSYGMGNYGYTF
-	TRBV4-2	-	TRBJ2-7	TGTGCCAGCAGCGCCGGGGACGAGCAGTACTTC	CASSAGDEQYF
-	TRBV12-3/TRBV12-4	-	TRBJ2-3	TGTGCCAGCAGTTTCTTCCAGGGCACAGATACGCAGTATTTT	CASSFFQGTDTQYF
few	TRBV28	TRBD2	TRBJ2-1	TGTGCCAGCAGTTTCTGGGGGGGACTAGGGAGTCTTGACAATGAGCAGTTCTTC	CASSFWGGLGSLDNEQFF
few	TRBV19	TRBD2	TRBJ2-3	TGTGCCAGTAGTCCTAGCGGGAGCTTCGCAGATACGCAGTATTTT	CASSPSGSFADTQYF
-	TRBV6-5	TRBD1	TRBJ1-2	TGTGCCAGCGCTACAGGGGGCCAGGGCTACACCTTC	CASATGGQGYTF
-	TRBV12-3/TRBV12-4	-	TRBJ2-3	TGTGCCAGCAGGGCGACAGGGGTTACGGCGGGAGTTCGGGTTACGCAGTATTTT	CASRATGVTAGVRVTQYF
few	TRBV20-1	-	TRBJ1-1	TGCAGTGCTAGAGTCCATACTGAAGCTTTCTTT	CSARVHTEAFF
-	TRBV12-3/TRBV12-4	-	TRBJ2-1	TGTGCCAGCAGCATGCAGGGCCTGCTTCGCGATGAGCAGTTCTTC	CASSMQGLLRDEQFF
few	TRBV3-1	-	TRBJ2-2	TGTGCCAGCAGCCGGAGGTCGAACACCGGGGAGCTGTTTTTT	CASSRRSNTGELFF
few	TRBV5-1	-	TRBJ2-2	TGCGCCAGCCGTGCCAGTTTCACCGGGGAGCTGTTTTTT	CASRASFTGELFF
few	TRBV23-1	TRBD2	TRBJ2-5	TGCGCCAGCAGTGAACTAGCGGTGGACCAAGAGACCCAGTACTTC	CASSELAVDQETQYF
-	TRBV2	-	TRBJ1-5	TGTGCCAGCAGTGAAATCGCAGGTAGTAGCAATCAGCCCCAGCATTTT	CASSEIAGSSNQPQHF
-	TRBV5-6	-	TRBJ2-3	TGTGCCAGCTTAGGGGAAGAGACGAAAACGCAGTATTTT	CASLGEETKTQYF
-	TRBV29-1	-	TRBJ2-1	TGCAGCGTTGAATGGGCCGACGGACCCACCTACAATGAGCAGTTCTTC	CSVEWADGPTYNEQFF
-	TRBV2	TRBD2	TRBJ2-2	TGTGCCAGCTGGCGGGAGACGAACACCGGGGAGCTGTTTTTT	CASWRETNTGELFF
few	TRBV20-1	TRBD1	TRBJ1-1	TGCAGTGCTAGATGGCACAGGGGGCATACTGAAGCTTTCTTT	CSARWHRGHTEAFF
few	TRBV5-4	TRBD1	TRBJ2-1	TGTGCCAGCAGAATGACAGGGGGGGAATACAATGAGCAGTTCTTC	CASRMTGGEYNEQFF
-	TRBV24-1	-	TRBJ1-2	TGTGCCACCAGTGACGGGACATCTTTAGGGTATGGCTACACCTTC	CATSDGTSLGYGYTF
-	TRBV5-1	-	TRBJ2-1	TGCGCCAGCAGTACGGGGACGACGAATGAGCAGTTCTTC	CASSTGTTNEQFF
-	TRBV4-2	-	TRBJ2-3	TGTGCCAGCAGCCAAGATAGAGCGGCAGATACGCAGTATTTT	CASSQDRAADTQYF
-	TRBV5-1	-	TRBJ2-2	TGCGCCAGCAGCTTGGAGGGCGAAACCGGGGAGCTGTTTTTT	CASSLEGETGELFF
many	TRBV5-1	-	TRBJ2-1	TGCGCCAGCAGTGATTCCGGGGAAAGTATCCTGCACAATGAGCAGTTCTTC	CASSDSGESILHNEQFF
many	TRBV18	-	TRBJ2-5	TGTGCCAGCTCACCAAGCTATCAAGAGACCCAGTACTTC	CASSPSYQETQYF
few	TRBV29-1	TRBD1	TRBJ2-5	TGCAGCGTGGGACAGGGGTCTGGAACGACCCAGTACTTC	CSVGQGSGTTQYF
few	TRBV7-3	TRBD2	TRBJ2-1	TGTGCCAGCAGCCGCACGGCGGGAGGGGACAATGAGCAGTTCTTC	CASSRTAGGDNEQFF
-	TRBV12-3/TRBV12-4	-	TRBJ2-1	TGTGCCAGCAGTTTTAGGCGGGCCGCCTCCTACAATGAGCAGTTCTTC	CASSFRRAASYNEQFF
-	TRBV7-2	-	TRBJ2-7	TGTGCCAGCAGCTTAGAATCAGCCTACTACGAGCAGTACTTC	CASSLESAYYEQYF
few	TRBV24-1	-	TRBJ1-2	TGTGCCACCAGTGACTCCAGAGTCCCTAACTATGGCTACACCTTC	CATSDSRVPNYGYTF
-	TRBV7-3	-	TRBJ1-2	TGTGCCAGCAGCTTAATTGCCAGTTCCAGTGGCTACACCTTC	CASSLIASSSGYTF
few	TRBV5-1	TRBD1	TRBJ1-3	TGCGCCAGCAGCTTGGACAGGGGCTACCCTGGAAACACCATATATTTT	CASSLDRGYPGNTIYF
-	TRBV18	TRBD2	TRBJ2-7	TGTGCCAGCTCATCTCCTAGCGGGAGGTCCTACGAGCAGTACTTC	CASSSPSGRSYEQYF
few	TRBV30	-	TRBJ2-7	TGTGCCTGGAACGGCTTCTACCCAGGGTTAGACGAGCAGTACTTC	CAWNGFYPGLDEQYF
-	TRBV27	-	TRBJ2-7	TGTGCCAGCAGGGGTGGACAGTCCTACGAGCAGTACTTC	CASRGGQSYEQYF
-	TRBV7-2	TRBD1	TRBJ2-3	TGTGCCAGCAGCCACATAGGGGCGGGACAGGGGGACACAGATACGCAGTATTTT	CASSHIGAGQGDTDTQYF
-	TRBV7-6	TRBD1	TRBJ1-1	TGTGCCAGCAGCTTGGGACAGGGCCTTGGGAGGACTGAAGCTTTCTTT	CASSLGQGLGRTEAFF
many	TRBV20-1	-	TRBJ2-5	TGCAGTGCTAGTGACAGGAGGGAGACCCAGTACTTC	CSASDRRETQYF
-	TRBV24-1	-	TRBJ1-5	TGTGCCGTTGGTCAGCCCCAGCATTTT	CAVGQPQHF
few	TRBV5-1	-	TRBJ1-2	TGCGCCAGCAGCGGGGACAACTATGGCTACACCTTC	CASSGDNYGYTF
-	TRBV28	-	TRBJ1-1	TGTGCCAGCAATTCCCCAAAGAACACTGAAGCTTTCTTT	CASNSPKNTEAFF
few	TRBV4-1	TRBD1	TRBJ2-2	TGCGCCAGCAGCCAAGGGGCCGGGACAGGGGTCACCGGGGAGCTGTTTTTT	CASSQGAGTGVTGELFF
few	TRBV10-3	TRBD2	TRBJ2-7	TGTGCCATCAGCGCTAGCGGGAGTCGAGTGTACGAGCAGTACTTC	CAISASGSRVYEQYF
-	TRBV9	TRBD2	TRBJ2-3	TGTGCCAGCAGCCACTCGAGCGGGGCGAGGACGCAGTATTTT	CASSHSSGARTQYF